The source of this T cell receptor (beta chain) is a study of tumor-infiltrating lymphocytes in primary liver carcinoma. Unsorted bulk tissue (about 20-30 mg) underwent RNA and DNA co-extraction. This clonotype came up many times. The antigen remains unidentified. The investigators made TCR beta cDNA from roughly 460 ng total RNA, using a constant-region primer. Library construction for TCR beta comprised three nested multiplex PCR rounds performed with slightly modified ARM-PCR. TCRdb re-called the multiplex PCR reads through MiXCR, storing one row per CDR3 protein. The sample has around 47,000 distinct CDR3 sequences; about 73% are singletons. Study-level findings and limits: The study found only about 7-24% of top clones in all five tumor regions.

The receptor was isolated from a man in his forties with primary liver carcinoma and hepatitis B virus infection. Input material: liver tumor tissue from sampling region 2. Subset in this sample: tumor region T2, inferior pole.

In DNA, the CDR3 is TGCGCCAGCAGCTTGGTGGACAGGGGAAAGGGGGAGCTGTTTTTT. Residues: CASSLVDRGKGELFF. This chain uses TRBV5-1 with TRBJ2-2; 9 bases line up with TRBD1. V shed 0 bases, J shed 8 bases, and the junction held 5 bases outside the gene matches. Germline V CDR1 and CDR2: SGHRS, YFSETQ. The CDR3 extends over 15 amino acids.